The clone carrying this TCR beta chain was found once. CDR3 length equals 13 residues. Trimming took 2 bases from V and 6 from J, leaving 11 bases between them. Germline CDR1 reads MNHNS; CDR2 reads SASEGT. The data were produced by immunoSEQ multiplex PCR, yet TCRdb's version contains in-frame clones alone and is incomplete. The data contain about 1.4 million clones, around 95% of them singletons. From CD4+ cells came CD45RA+ naive and CD45RA-negative memory subsets. This record belongs to a study of shared clonotypes between healthy human individuals. The TCR originated in a man in his thirties or forties in good health. The rearrangement uses TRBV6-1 and TRBJ2-7; possible D gene TRBD2, 6 bases. Sequenced material: naive CD4+ T cells sorted from blood. Subset given: CD45RA+ positively selected. CDR3 residues: CASSEFWRGEQYF. In DNA form, the CDR3 reads TGTGCCAGCAGTGAATTTTGGCGGGGCGAGCAGTACTTC.